The 26 T cell receptor beta chains in this list originate from one sample, sequenced in a study of cytomegalovirus exposure and HLA in healthy donors. PCR involved 60 Vbeta and 13 Jbeta primers. Profiled with immunoSEQ multiplex PCR; TCRdb holds only in-frame clones, not every one. This table holds approximately 220,000 clones, 76% found once. The specimen sequenced was PBMCs. Source of these receptors: a man between 18 and 29 years old in good health and CMV-seronegative.

The chain combines TRBV9 with TRBJ2-2; tentative D call: TRBD2 (7 bases). CDR1 and CDR2 from the germline V gene are SGDLS and YYNGEE. With 0 bases removed from V and 0 bases from J, the gap between germline ends came to 9 bases. The CDR3 has 16 amino acids. CDR3 in amino acids: CASSVGGGPNTGELFF. In DNA form, the CDR3 reads TGTGCCAGCAGCGTAGGGGGGGGGCCGAACACCGGGGAGCTGTTTTTT.

The rearrangement joins TRBV9 to TRBJ2-1, with no clear D. Trimming pared 0 bases from V and 7 bases from J, leaving 11 bases between. Germline lookup yields CDR1 SGDLS and CDR2 YYNGEE. CDR3 length equals 14 residues. CDR3 nucleotide sequence: TGTGCCAGCAGCGTAGACGGAGACTCTAATGAGCAGTTCTTC. It codes for CASSVDGDSNEQFF.

This clone was seen a few times. This chain links TRBV18 with TRBJ2-7; 8 positions agree with TRBD1. The length of the CDR3 is 13 residues. Per germline, CDR1 KGHSH and CDR2 LQKENI. The ends lost 5 bases at V and 6 bases at J; junction bases unmatched: 6. CDR3 sequence: CASSNDRGLEQYF. The DNA for the CDR3 is TGTGCCAGCTCAAACGACAGGGGTCTCGAGCAGTACTTC.

The V and J genes are TRBV27 and TRBJ1-6; 8 nucleotides agree with TRBD1. J lost 7 bases, V lost 6 bases, and 5 bases had no gene match. The germline V gene encodes CDR1 MNHEY and CDR2 SMNVEV (reference sequence). This CDR3 has 14 residues. The CDR3 DNA is TGTGCCAGCAGCTTGACAGGGGACAATTCACCCCTCCACTTT. Its translation is CASSLTGDNSPLHF.

The chain carries TRBV15 and TRBJ1-4; 11 positions agree with TRBD1. CDR3 size: 15 residues. The ends lost 5 bases at V and 6 bases at J; junction bases unmatched: 5. The germline V gene encodes CDR1 LNHNV and CDR2 YYDKDF (reference sequence). The CDR3 nucleotides are TGTGCCACCAGCGGTGGGGGACAGGGGGATGAAAAACTGTTTTTT. Translated, it gives CATSGGGQGDEKLFF. Full variable domain (remainder filled in from reference TRBV15 and TRBJ1-4): DAMVIQNPRYQVTQFGKPVTLSCSQTLNHNVMYWYQQKSSQAPKLLFHYYDKDFNNEADTPDNFQSRRPNTSFCFLDIRSPGLGDTAMYLCATSGGGQGDEKLFFGSGTQLSVL.

The chain is built from TRBV19 and TRBJ2-1, with 7 bases lining up with TRBD2. The germline CDR1 and CDR2 sequences are LNHDA and SQIVND (reference sequence). J lost 0 bases, V lost 6 bases, and 8 bases had no gene match. This CDR3 has 16 residues. The CDR3 spells CASRNLAESSYNEQFF. The CDR3 DNA reads TGTGCCAGTAGGAATCTAGCGGAGAGCTCCTACAATGAGCAGTTCTTC.

The chain's CDR3 is CTSSQFRDRGLSYEQYF. Here the CDR3 DNA reads TGCACCAGCAGCCAATTCCGGGACAGGGGACTCTCCTACGAGCAGTACTTC. The chain joins TRBV1 to TRBJ2-5; the D call of TRBD1 is as the table states it, not checked on the DNA. The end of the DNA fits TRBJ2-7 better, so the J call may be wrong. TRBV1 is classified as a pseudogene. The CDR3 covers 17 residues.

The CDR3 bases are TGCAGCGTTGAAGACGGGACAGCATCAAGGGAGCTGTTTTTT. Amino acid sequence: CSVEDGTASRELFF. This chain links TRBV29-1 with TRBJ2-2; 7 nucleotides align to TRBD1. V gave up 0 bases and J gave up 9 bases; unmatched junction bases: 7. The length of the CDR3 is 14 residues. Germline-derived CDR1 and CDR2 are SQVTM and ANQGSEA.

As DNA, the CDR3 is TGTGCCAGCTCTCCAGGACAGGGTCAAACCTACGAGCAGTACTTC. This sequence encodes CASSPGQGQTYEQYF. The chain recombines TRBV18 with TRBJ2-7; 8 nucleotides line up with TRBD1. Germline-derived CDR1 and CDR2 are KGHSH and LQKENI. CDR3 length: 15 amino acids. V gave up 6 bases and J gave up 2 bases; unmatched junction bases: 9.

V and J are TRBV6-5 and TRBJ1-2; 7 positions agree with TRBD1. Germline V gene sequence: CDR1 MNHEY, CDR2 SVGAGI. V dropped 0 bases and J dropped 3; count of bases not matched to a gene: 7. CDR3 length: 16 residues. The CDR3 nucleotides are TGTGCCAGCAGTTACTCGAAGGGCAGGGGGGACTATGGCTACACCTTC. It encodes CASSYSKGRGDYGYTF.

This clone turned up a few times. This chain joins TRBV5-1 and TRBJ2-1, with TRBD2 matching 7 bases. The germline V gene has CDR1 SGHRS and CDR2 YFSETQ. The CDR3 runs 14 residues. V shed 1 base and J 8 bases; nucleotides not matched to a gene: 6. The CDR3 nucleotides are TGCGCCAGCAGCTTGTGGCTAGCGGCGGATGAGCAGTTCTTC. Its protein is CASSLWLAADEQFF.

The chain employs TRBV28 and TRBJ1-1; TRBD1 aligns across 11 bases. Germline CDR1 and CDR2: MDHEN and SYDVKM. The CDR3 extends over 13 amino acids. Unmatched junction bases numbered 8, after V lost 6 bases and J lost 11 bases. CDR3 in DNA: TGTGCCAGCAGGGACAGGGGGCTGAAAGGGGCTTTCTTT. Residues: CASRDRGLKGAFF.

The CDR3 protein is CAIGAGVGTEAFF. In DNA form, the CDR3 reads TGTGCCATCGGAGCGGGGGTTGGGACTGAAGCTTTCTTT. The V and J genes are TRBV10-3 and TRBJ1-1; TRBD1 might be the D (5 bases). V shed 8 bases and J shed 5 bases, with 15 bases lying between them. The length of the CDR3 is 13 residues. CDR1 ENHRY and CDR2 SYGVKD come from the germline V gene.

This chain uses TRBV5-1 with TRBJ2-3; TRBD1 aligns across 7 bases. Germline CDR1 and CDR2: SGHRS and YFSETQ. The trim removed 4 bases at V and 3 bases at J, leaving 8 bases unmatched. There are 15 residues in the CDR3. Here the CDR3 reads CASSAQGFRTDTQYF. Written as DNA, the CDR3 is TGCGCCAGCAGCGCACAGGGGTTCCGGACAGATACGCAGTATTTT.

This sequence joins TRBV19 and TRBJ2-1, with TRBD1 matching over 9 bases. This CDR3 region has 13 residues. In germline, CDR1 is LNHDA, CDR2 SQIVND (reference sequence). The V and J ends lost 5 bases and 8 bases, in that order; junction bases with no gene match: 4. CDR3 bases: TGTGCCAGTAGTTGGGACAGGGTGGATGAGCAGTTCTTC. Its protein is CASSWDRVDEQFF.

The chain uses TRBV27 and TRBJ1-3, with 9 bases identical to TRBD1. Looked up from germline, CDR1 is MNHEY and CDR2 is SMNVEV (reference sequence). The V gene end was trimmed by 6 bases and the J gene end by 10 bases; junction bases not matched to a gene: 4. This CDR3 is built from 12 residues. The CDR3 DNA follows: TGTGCCAGCAGCCATGGACAGGGGACCATATATTTT. Protein product: CASSHGQGTIYF.

The chain has TRBV7-3 and TRBJ2-5; 10 nucleotides align to TRBD1. Per the germline V gene, CDR1 is SGHTA and CDR2 is FQGTGA. The CDR3 length is 15 residues. V dropped 5 bases and J dropped 4; count of bases not matched to a gene: 7. CDR3 sequence reads: CASSPNRDRGETQYF. The CDR3 region has the DNA TGTGCCAGCAGCCCTAACCGGGACAGGGGAGAGACCCAGTACTTC.

The rearrangement joins TRBV7-8 to TRBJ1-3, with a weak D call TRBD1 (5 bases). The germline V and J ends were trimmed by 0 bases and 0 bases, with 6 bases remaining between them. CDR1 and CDR2 from the germline V gene are SGHVS and FQNEAQ. This CDR3 has 15 residues. CDR3 nucleotide sequence: TGTGCCAGCAGCTTAGCCAGGGCCTCTGGAAACACCATATATTTT. Translating gives CASSLARASGNTIYF.

The V call is TRBV18, the J call TRBJ2-1; 8 nucleotides align to TRBD2. The J segment lost 8 bases and the V segment lost 0 bases, leaving 9 bases of the junction unmatched. Germline V gene sequence: CDR1 KGHSH, CDR2 LQKENI. The CDR3 contains 16 residues. The CDR3 DNA reads TGTGCCAGCTCACCACCCCGGACTAGCAACGTGGATGAGCAGTTCTTC. Its protein is CASSPPRTSNVDEQFF.

The chain combines TRBV28 with TRBJ1-1, with a weak D call TRBD1 (6 bases). There are 14 residues in the CDR3. In germline, CDR1 is MDHEN, CDR2 SYDVKM. Trimming took 5 bases from V and 3 from J, leaving 13 bases between them. The CDR3 nucleotides read TGTGCCAGCAGTCGCGCGGACAGCTACACTGAAGCTTTCTTT. This encodes CASSRADSYTEAFF.

This chain connects TRBV27 to TRBJ2-3; TRBD1 aligns across 11 bases. The J segment lost 3 bases and the V segment lost 4 bases, leaving 6 bases of the junction unmatched. The CDR3 extends over 16 amino acids. Germline CDR1 reads MNHEY; CDR2 reads SMNVEV (reference sequence). The CDR3 coding sequence is TGTGCCAGCAGTTATCGTTGGGACAGGGGGACAGATACGCAGTATTTT. Its protein is CASSYRWDRGTDTQYF.

V usage is TRBV7-9 and J usage is TRBJ1-5; D unresolved. The CDR3 consists of 14 residues. V was cut by 6 bases and J by 0 bases, with 9 bases left in between. Looked up from germline, CDR1 is SEHNR and CDR2 is FQNEAQ (reference sequence). The CDR3 DNA reads TGTGCCAGCAGTTTCTCCCTTAGCAATCAGCCCCAGCATTTT. Translated: CASSFSLSNQPQHF.

This chain uses TRBV29-1 with TRBJ2-7; 7 nucleotides match TRBD1. The CDR3 consists of 13 residues. With 5 bases clipped from V and 0 bases from J, the junction kept 4 bases outside the gene matches. Germline V lookup: CDR1 SQVTM, CDR2 ANQGSEA. Written as DNA, the CDR3 is TGCAGCGTTTCCGGGACAGCCTCCTACGAGCAGTACTTC. Translation gives CSVSGTASYEQYF.

This clone was counted a few times. The CDR3: CASIMLAPDGEQFF. The CDR3 DNA reads as TGTGCCAGCATCATGCTAGCGCCCGACGGGGAGCAGTTCTTC. This chain connects TRBV2 to TRBJ2-1; D is possibly TRBD2 (6 bases). The CDR3 is made up of 14 amino acids. Per germline, CDR1 SNHLY and CDR2 FYNNEI. V was cut by 7 bases and J by 10 bases, with 20 bases left in between. Drawing the rest from reference TRBV2 and TRBJ2-1, the complete variable domain is EPEVTQTPSHQVTQMGQEVILRCVPISNHLYFYWYRQILGQKVEFLVSFYNNEISEKSEIFDDQFSVERPDGSNFTLKIRSTKLEDSAMYFCASIMLAPDGEQFFGPGTRLTVL.

J is TRBJ1-6 and V is TRBV19, with TRBD1 matching over 9 bases. The length of the CDR3 is 13 residues. J gave up 11 bases and V 7 bases, and 6 bases lay outside the gene matches. The V gene's germline CDR1 is LNHDA and CDR2 SQIVND (reference sequence). The CDR3 sequence: CASTRDRDTPLHF. CDR3 nucleotides: TGTGCCAGTACACGGGACAGGGATACACCCCTCCACTTT.

This clone occurred a few times. The V call is TRBV7-9, the J call TRBJ2-1; 12 bases line up with TRBD1. The CDR3 length is 16 residues. The V gene's germline CDR1 is SEHNR and CDR2 FQNEAQ (reference sequence). J lost 3 bases, V lost 5 bases, and 5 bases had no gene match. CDR3 in amino acids: CASSPGQGAFYNEQFF. In DNA, the CDR3 is TGTGCCAGCAGCCCGGGACAGGGGGCCTTCTACAATGAGCAGTTCTTC.